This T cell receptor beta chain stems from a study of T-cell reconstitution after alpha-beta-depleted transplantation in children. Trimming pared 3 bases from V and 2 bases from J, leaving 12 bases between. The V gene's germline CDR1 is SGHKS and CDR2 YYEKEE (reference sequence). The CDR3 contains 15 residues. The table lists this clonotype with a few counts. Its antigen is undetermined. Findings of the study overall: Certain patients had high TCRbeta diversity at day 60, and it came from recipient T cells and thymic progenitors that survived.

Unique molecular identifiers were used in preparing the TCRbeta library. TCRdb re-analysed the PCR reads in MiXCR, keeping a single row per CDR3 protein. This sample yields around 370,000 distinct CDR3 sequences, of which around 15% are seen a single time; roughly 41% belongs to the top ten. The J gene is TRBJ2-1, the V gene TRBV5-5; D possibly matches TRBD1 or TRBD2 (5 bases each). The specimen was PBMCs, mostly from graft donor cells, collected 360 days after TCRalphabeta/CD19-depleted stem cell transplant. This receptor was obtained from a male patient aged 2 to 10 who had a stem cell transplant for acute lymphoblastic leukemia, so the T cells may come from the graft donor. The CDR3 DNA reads TGTGCCAGCAGCTGGGCCGGGACGACCTACAATGAGCAGTTCTTC. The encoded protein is CASSWAGTTYNEQFF. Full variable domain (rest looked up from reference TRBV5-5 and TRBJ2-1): DAGVTQSPTHLIKTRGQQVTLRCSPISGHKSVSWYQQVLGQGPQFIFQYYEKEERGRGNFPDRFSARQFPNYSSELNVNALLLGDSALYLCASSWAGTTYNEQFFGPGTRLTVL.